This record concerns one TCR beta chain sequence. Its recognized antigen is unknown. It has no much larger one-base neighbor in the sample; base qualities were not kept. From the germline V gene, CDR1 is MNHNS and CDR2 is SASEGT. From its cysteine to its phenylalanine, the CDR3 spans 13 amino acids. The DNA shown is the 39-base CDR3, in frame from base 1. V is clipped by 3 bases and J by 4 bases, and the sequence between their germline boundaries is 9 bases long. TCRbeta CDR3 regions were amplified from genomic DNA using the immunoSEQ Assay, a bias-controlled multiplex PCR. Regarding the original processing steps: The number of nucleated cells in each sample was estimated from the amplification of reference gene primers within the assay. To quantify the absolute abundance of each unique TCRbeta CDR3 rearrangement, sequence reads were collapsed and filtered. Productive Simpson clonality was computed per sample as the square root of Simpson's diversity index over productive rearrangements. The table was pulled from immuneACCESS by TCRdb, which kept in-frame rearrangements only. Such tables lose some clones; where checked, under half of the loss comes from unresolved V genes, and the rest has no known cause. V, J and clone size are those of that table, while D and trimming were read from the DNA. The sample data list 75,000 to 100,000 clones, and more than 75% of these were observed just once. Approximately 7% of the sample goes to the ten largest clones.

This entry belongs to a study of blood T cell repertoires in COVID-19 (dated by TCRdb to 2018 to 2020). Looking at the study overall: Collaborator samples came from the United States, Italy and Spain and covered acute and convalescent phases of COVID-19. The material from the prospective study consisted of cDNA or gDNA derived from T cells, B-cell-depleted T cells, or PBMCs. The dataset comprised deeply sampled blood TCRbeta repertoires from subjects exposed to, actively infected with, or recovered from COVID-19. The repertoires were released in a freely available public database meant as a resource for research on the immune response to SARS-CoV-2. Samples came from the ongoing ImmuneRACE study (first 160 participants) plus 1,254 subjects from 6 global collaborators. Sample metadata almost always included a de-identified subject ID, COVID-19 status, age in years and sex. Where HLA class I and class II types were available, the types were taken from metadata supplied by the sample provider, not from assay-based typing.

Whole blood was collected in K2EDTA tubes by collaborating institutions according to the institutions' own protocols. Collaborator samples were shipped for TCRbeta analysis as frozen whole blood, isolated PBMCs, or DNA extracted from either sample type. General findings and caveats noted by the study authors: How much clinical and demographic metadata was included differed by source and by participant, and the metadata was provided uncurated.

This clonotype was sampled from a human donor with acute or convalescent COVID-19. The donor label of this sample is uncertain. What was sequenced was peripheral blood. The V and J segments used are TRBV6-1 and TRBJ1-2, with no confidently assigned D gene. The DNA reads TGTGCCAGCAGTGATCGCGCGGGCTATGGCTACACCTTC. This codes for CASSDRAGYGYTF.